This T cell receptor beta chain was recovered during a study of identical twins. Overall study findings and caveats: Researchers reported excess low generation probability among twin-shared out-of-frame alpha sequences.

Note on this clonotype: Its target is not known.

With template switching, a universal primer site was added, and the cDNA carried unique molecular identifiers. One entry per CDR3 protein, called by TCRdb with MiXCR from the 5' RACE reads. This table holds 230,000 or so distinct CDR3 sequences, approximately 8.6% found once. These data are also associated with another study on yellow fever vaccine responses in identical twins. That work contributes: Reported findings indicate that twins' vaccine T cell responses seemed partially convergent, partially personalized.

This TCR was recovered from a woman aged 18 to 35 in good health. Sequencing was carried out using CD8+ T cells sorted from blood.

As DNA, the CDR3 is TGTGCCAGCAGAAATGGGGATCTCTCCTACGAGCAGTACTTC. Residues: CASRNGDLSYEQYF. V is TRBV5-8 and J is TRBJ2-7; D is uncertain. Germline loops: CDR1 SGHTS, CDR2 YDEGEE. The CDR3 loop spans 14 amino acids. The germline V and J ends were trimmed by 5 bases and 0 bases, with 12 bases remaining between them.